This passage covers 30 T cell receptor beta chains from one sample sequenced in a study of T-cell reconstitution after alpha-beta-depleted transplantation in children. Unique molecular identifiers were incorporated during preparation of the TCRbeta library. TCRdb analysed the PCR reads with MiXCR anew, one entry per CDR3 protein. The sample has about 640,000 distinct CDR3 sequences, 13% seen once. The input for sequencing was PBMCs, mostly from graft donor cells, taken 360 days after TCRalphabeta/CD19-depleted stem cell transplant. These receptors came from a male patient younger than 18 who had a stem cell transplant for acute myeloid leukemia, so the T cells may come from the graft donor.

This CDR3 is CSATGTSLYTQYF. In DNA form, the CDR3 reads TGCAGTGCGACCGGGACTAGTCTATATACGCAGTATTTT. The chain combines TRBV20-1 with TRBJ2-3; 8 bases line up with TRBD2. The germline V gene encodes CDR1 DFQATT and CDR2 SNEGSKA (reference sequence). This CDR3 has 13 residues. Germline trimming cut 6 bases from V and 7 bases from J; bases unmatched to any gene: 9.

Only a few counts were recorded for this clonotype. This chain links TRBV5-1 with TRBJ2-2, with D maybe TRBD2 (5 bases). CDR1 and CDR2 from the germline V gene are SGHRS and YFSETQ. V lost 4 bases to trimming and J lost 4 bases, with 11 bases between them. The CDR3 contains 14 residues. CDR3 DNA: TGCGCCAGCAGCCCCACTAGGTTCACCGGGGAGCTGTTTTTT. Protein: CASSPTRFTGELFF. Drawing the rest from reference TRBV5-1 and TRBJ2-2, the complete variable domain is KAGVTQTPRYLIKTRGQQVTLSCSPISGHRSVSWYQQTPGQGLQFLFEYFSETQRNKGNFPGRFSGRQFSNSRSEMNVSTLELGDSALYLCASSPTRFTGELFFGEGSRLTVL.

The chain joins TRBV19 to TRBJ2-7; 9 nucleotides agree with TRBD2. V lost 4 bases to trimming and J lost 0 bases; unmatched junction nucleotides: 4. Germline V gives CDR1 LNHDA, CDR2 SQIVND (reference sequence). The CDR3 length is 15 residues. This CDR3 reads CASSRAGGFSYEQYF. The CDR3 DNA reads as TGTGCCAGTAGTAGAGCGGGAGGATTCTCCTACGAGCAGTACTTC. The full variable domain, its missing parts supplied by reference TRBV19 and TRBJ2-7, is DGGITQSPKYLFRKEGQNVTLSCEQNLNHDAMYWYRQDPGQGLRLIYYSQIVNDFQKGDIAEGYSVSREKKESFPLTVTSAQKNPTAFYLCASSRAGGFSYEQYFGPGTRLTVT.

A remark on this clonotype: Since a much larger clone is just one base distant, this may be a read error. The V and J genes are TRBV29-1 and TRBJ2-7, with D perhaps matching TRBD1 (5 bases). The V gene's germline CDR1 is SQVTM and CDR2 ANQGSEA. The CDR3 has 14 amino acids. The CDR3, as DNA: TGCAGCGTTTCAGGGAAACTCGGCTCCAACGAGCAGTACTTC. As protein: CSVSGKLGSNEQYF.

The table lists this clonotype with many counts. The chain employs TRBV28 and TRBJ2-1; 8 bases are shared with TRBD2. CDR3 length equals 14 residues. Per the germline V gene, CDR1 is MDHEN and CDR2 is SYDVKM. V lost 5 bases to trimming and J lost 12 bases; unmatched junction nucleotides: 12. In nucleotides, the CDR3 is TGTGCCAGCAGTCCCCCGGGACCCCGGGAGGGGCAGTTCTTC. Its translation: CASSPPGPREGQFF. Drawing the rest from reference TRBV28 and TRBJ2-1, the complete variable domain is DVKVTQSSRYLVKRTGEKVFLECVQDMDHENMFWYRQDPGLGLRLIYFSYDVKMKEKGDIPEGYSVSREKKERFSLILESASTNQTSMYLCASSPPGPREGQFFGPGTRLTVL.

The genes are TRBV11-2 and TRBJ1-1; 7 bases are shared with TRBD1. Trimming removed 5 bases from V and 0 bases from J; junction bases left unmatched: 12. Germline CDR1 SGHAT, CDR2 FQNNGV. This CDR3 region has 17 residues. The CDR3 DNA reads as TGTGCCAGCAGCCCTAGACAGGGCCTTTTCATGAACACTGAAGCTTTCTTT. It is translated as CASSPRQGLFMNTEAFF. Full variable domain (rest looked up from reference TRBV11-2 and TRBJ1-1): EAGVAQSPRYKIIEKRQSVAFWCNPISGHATLYWYQQILGQGPKLLIQFQNNGVVDDSQLPKDRFSAERLKGVDSTLKIQPAKLEDSAVYLCASSPRQGLFMNTEAFFGQGTRLTVV.

The genes are TRBV20-1 and TRBJ2-7; tentative D call: TRBD1 (5 bases). Trimming stripped 0 bases from V and 7 bases from J, with 19 bases between. The CDR3 is 15 residues long. The V gene's germline CDR1 is DFQATT and CDR2 SNEGSKA (reference sequence). Here the CDR3 DNA reads TGCAGTGCTAGAGACCGTTCCAGGGCCGAGCATGAGCAGTACTTC. It specifies CSARDRSRAEHEQYF.

This clonotype showed up just once. The rearrangement uses TRBV20-1 and TRBJ2-5; TRBD2 matches 11 bases. Germline CDR1 is DFQATT and CDR2 is SNEGSKA (reference sequence). The CDR3 length is 15 residues. The junction had 9 bases not matched to a gene; V was cut back by 4 bases and J by 5 bases. CDR3 amino acids: CSAKGLAGAGETQYF. CDR3 nucleotide sequence: TGCAGTGCTAAAGGACTAGCGGGCGCCGGGGAGACCCAGTACTTC.

As DNA, the CDR3 is TGCAGCTTAGCGGGATCGAACAATGAGCAGTTCTTC. Translating it yields CSLAGSNNEQFF. This sequence joins TRBV20-1 and TRBJ2-1, with TRBD2 identical over 8 bases. Germline-derived CDR1 and CDR2 are DFQATT and SNEGSKA (reference sequence). The CDR3 consists of 12 residues.

This clonotype was seen a handful of times. The V and J genes are TRBV6-5 and TRBJ1-5; TRBD1 matches at 7 bases. V trimming: 4 bases; J trimming: 5 bases; junction bases outside the gene matches: 5. The germline CDR1 and CDR2 sequences are MNHEY and SVGAGI. The length of the CDR3 is 14 residues. The CDR3 spells CASSSTGEYQPQHF. As DNA, the CDR3 is TGTGCCAGCAGTTCTACAGGGGAATATCAGCCCCAGCATTTT.

V gene TRBV29-1 combines with J gene TRBJ1-1; 8 positions agree with TRBD1. V lost 6 bases and J lost 5; bases outside the gene matches: 11. The V gene's germline CDR1 is SQVTM and CDR2 ANQGSEA. This CDR3 has 14 residues. The CDR3 DNA reads TGCAGCGTCGCCACAACAGGGGGGGGAACTGAAGCTTTCTTT. It codes for CSVATTGGGTEAFF.

This chain joins TRBV27 and TRBJ2-5; D possibly uses TRBD1 or TRBD2 (5 bases each). The V end lost 4 bases, the J end lost 0 bases, and 18 bases lay between the germline ends. The CDR3 is 17 residues long. Per germline, CDR1 MNHEY and CDR2 SMNVEV (reference sequence). CDR3 amino acids: CASSSRTGRAYQETQYF. CDR3 bases: TGTGCCAGCAGTTCCCGGACGGGGCGGGCCTACCAAGAGACCCAGTACTTC.

The chain is built from TRBV5-1 and TRBJ2-7, with D tentatively TRBD2 (5 bases). This CDR3 has 13 amino acids. V dropped 8 bases and J dropped 6 bases, with 18 bases sitting between them. The V gene's germline CDR1 is SGHRS and CDR2 YFSETQ. The CDR3 reads CASRDDLAPEQYF. CDR3 coding DNA: TGCGCCAGTCGCGACGATCTAGCTCCCGAGCAGTACTTC.

There are a few counts of this clonotype. The rearrangement joins TRBV27 to TRBJ2-1; 11 bases are shared with TRBD2. After removal of 1 base from V and 7 bases from J, the junction contained 9 bases not matched to a gene. From germline, CDR1 is MNHEY and CDR2 SMNVEV (reference sequence). The CDR3 extends over 17 amino acids. This CDR3 is CASSLLAGGPSLNEQFF. CDR3 bases: TGTGCCAGCAGTTTATTAGCGGGAGGGCCTTCCTTGAATGAGCAGTTCTTC.

The chain carries TRBV7-9 and TRBJ2-7; D is possibly TRBD2 (6 bases). The V and J ends lost 2 bases and 5 bases respectively, with 16 bases between them. Germline CDR1 is SEHNR and CDR2 is FQNEAQ (reference sequence). The CDR3 sequence is 15 residues long. The CDR3 region is CASSLTRGARNEQYF. Written as DNA, the CDR3 is TGTGCCAGCAGCTTAACGCGGGGTGCGAGGAACGAGCAGTACTTC. Supplemented by reference TRBV7-9 and TRBJ2-7, the full variable domain reads DTGVSQNPRHKITKRGQNVTFRCDPISEHNRLYWYRQTLGQGPEFLTYFQNEAQLEKSRLLSDRFSAERPKGSFSTLEIQRTEQGDSAMYLCASSLTRGARNEQYFGPGTRLTVT.

This clonotype was counted a few times. The rearrangement joins TRBV20-1 to TRBJ2-5, with D possibly TRBD1 on 5 matching bases. Germline V gene data show CDR1 as DFQATT and CDR2 as SNEGSKA (reference sequence). Trimming pared 2 bases from V and 4 bases from J, leaving 11 bases between. The CDR3 contains 13 residues. The CDR3 is CSARKGSPETQYF. Here the CDR3 DNA reads TGCAGTGCTAGAAAGGGGTCCCCAGAGACCCAGTACTTC.

This clonotype was observed a handful of times. CDR3 sequence (DNA): TGTGCCAGCAAGCGGGACCGAACCTACGAGCAGTACTTC. It is translated as CASKRDRTYEQYF. V gene TRBV6-2 or TRBV6-3 combines with J gene TRBJ2-7, with 7 positions matching TRBD2. Per germline, CDR1 MNHEY and CDR2 SVGEGT. The length of the CDR3 is 13 residues. The junction had 5 bases not matched to a gene; V was cut back by 7 bases and J by 2 bases.

The chain has TRBV20-1 and TRBJ2-1, with 10 bases fitting TRBD2. The trim removed 1 base at V and 8 bases at J, leaving 29 bases unmatched. The CDR3 length is 22 residues. CDR1 and CDR2 from the germline V gene are DFQATT and SNEGSKA (reference sequence). CDR3 nucleotides: TGCAGTGCTAGAGCGTGGCACAGGGGTGCAGCGGGAGGGCCCACTCTCTTGTATGAGCAGTTCTTC. Protein: CSARAWHRGAAGGPTLLYEQFF.

This chain joins TRBV4-2 and TRBJ2-3; D remains unclear. Between the trimmed V and J ends, which lost 0 bases and 7 bases, there was a span of 20 bases. Germline V lookup: CDR1 LGHNA, CDR2 YNFKEQ. The CDR3 runs 17 residues. The CDR3 sequence is CASSQDLPLGGGNTQYF. The CDR3 nucleotides are TGTGCCAGCAGCCAAGACCTCCCGTTGGGTGGTGGGAATACGCAGTATTTT.

This rearrangement joins TRBV9 to TRBJ2-2; a weak D match, TRBD2 (5 bases). CDR1 SGDLS and CDR2 YYNGEE come from the germline V gene. Trimming cost V 6 bases and J 1 base, with 10 bases left between them. This CDR3 comprises 14 residues. The CDR3 nucleotides are TGTGCCAGCAACATGAGGGAGAACACCGGGGAGCTGTTTTTT. It codes for CASNMRENTGELFF.

The chain couples TRBV11-2 to TRBJ2-7; 11 positions match TRBD1. The CDR3 runs to 15 residues. CDR1 is SGHAT, CDR2 FQNNGV, per germline. V was clipped by 4 bases and J by 5 bases; unmatched bases: 7. The CDR3 loop is CASSSRDRGVHEQYF. CDR3 bases: TGTGCCAGCAGCTCCCGGGACAGGGGGGTCCACGAGCAGTACTTC.

The chain is built from TRBV5-1 and TRBJ2-5; 7 nucleotides agree with TRBD1. Germline lookup yields CDR1 SGHRS and CDR2 YFSETQ. The CDR3 is 15 residues long. V dropped 0 bases and J dropped 5; count of bases not matched to a gene: 7. The CDR3 region has the DNA TGCGCCAGCAGCTTGGGGACAGGTCCGTGGGAGACCCAGTACTTC. As protein: CASSLGTGPWETQYF. Full variable domain (rest looked up from reference TRBV5-1 and TRBJ2-5): KAGVTQTPRYLIKTRGQQVTLSCSPISGHRSVSWYQQTPGQGLQFLFEYFSETQRNKGNFPGRFSGRQFSNSRSEMNVSTLELGDSALYLCASSLGTGPWETQYFGPGTRLLVL.

This clonotype was detected only a few times. V is TRBV15 and J is TRBJ2-7; 9 bases agree with TRBD2. J was trimmed by 3 bases and V by 1 base; bases with no gene match: 4. The CDR3 consists of 15 residues. Germline V gene lookup returns CDR1 LNHNV and CDR2 YYDKDF (reference sequence). The CDR3 region is CATSRVSRGGYEQYF. Written as DNA, the CDR3 is TGTGCCACCAGCAGAGTATCGCGGGGGGGCTACGAGCAGTACTTC.

V usage is TRBV4-3 and J usage is TRBJ2-7, with TRBD2 matching over 11 bases. Losses at the gene ends were 4 bases for V and 6 bases for J; bases not matched to a gene: 8. The CDR3 sequence is 15 residues long. In germline, CDR1 is LGHNA, CDR2 YSLEER. Here the CDR3 DNA reads TGCGCCAGCAGCCCATTAGCGGGAGGGCCTTTCGAGCAGTACTTC. Translation: CASSPLAGGPFEQYF.

The chain employs TRBV6-5 and TRBJ2-7; D gene unclear. The germline V gene has CDR1 MNHEY and CDR2 SVGAGI. Trimming took 0 bases from V and 3 from J, leaving 18 bases between them. The CDR3 covers 17 residues. The CDR3 is CASSYSRLTNLGYEQYF. The CDR3 DNA reads TGTGCCAGCAGTTACTCAAGACTCACAAATCTGGGCTACGAGCAGTACTTC.

This clonotype was seen ten or more times. The chain joins TRBV20-1 to TRBJ2-7; D not certain. Trimming took 1 base from V and 1 from J, leaving 14 bases between them. CDR3 length: 15 residues. From germline, CDR1 is DFQATT and CDR2 SNEGSKA (reference sequence). For the CDR3, the DNA is TGCAGTGCTAGAGTTAACGGACGGCATTCCTACGAGCAGTACTTC. The encoded protein is CSARVNGRHSYEQYF.

The chain links TRBV12-3 or TRBV12-4 to TRBJ1-4; maybe TRBD1 (6 bases). The V end was cut by 3 bases, the J end by 4 bases, with 12 bases between. There are 15 residues in the CDR3. In DNA, the CDR3 is TGTGCCAGCAGTTTTCAGGGGCCGAATAATGAAAAACTGTTTTTT. This encodes CASSFQGPNNEKLFF.

This clonotype was seen at least ten times. This rearrangement joins TRBV27 to TRBJ2-1, with D perhaps matching TRBD1 (5 bases). CDR3 length: 14 residues. Trimming stripped 9 bases from V and 14 bases from J, with 26 bases between. The germline V gene has CDR1 MNHEY and CDR2 SMNVEV (reference sequence). The CDR3 loop is CASLQVPKSGHEFF. The CDR3 region has the DNA TGTGCCAGTTTACAGGTACCCAAGTCCGGCCATGAGTTCTTC.

This clonotype was seen a handful of times. This chain joins TRBV20-1 and TRBJ2-7; D ambiguous. Trimming cost V 2 bases and J 2 bases, with 19 bases left between them. The germline V gene encodes CDR1 DFQATT and CDR2 SNEGSKA (reference sequence). CDR3 length: 16 amino acids. In nucleotides, the CDR3 is TGCAGTGCTAGACTAATCGGGCTCCCATCAACCTACGAGCAGTACTTC. The encoded protein is CSARLIGLPSTYEQYF.

This clonotype was observed a few times. The J gene is TRBJ2-2, the V gene TRBV6-1; a possible D gene is TRBD2 (6 bases). The germline CDR1 and CDR2 sequences are MNHNS and SASEGT. The V and J ends lost 6 bases and 2 bases respectively, with 10 bases between them. The CDR3 is 14 amino acids. The CDR3 protein is CASRGTPNTGELFF. CDR3 bases: TGTGCCAGCAGAGGGACTCCTAACACCGGGGAGCTGTTTTTT.